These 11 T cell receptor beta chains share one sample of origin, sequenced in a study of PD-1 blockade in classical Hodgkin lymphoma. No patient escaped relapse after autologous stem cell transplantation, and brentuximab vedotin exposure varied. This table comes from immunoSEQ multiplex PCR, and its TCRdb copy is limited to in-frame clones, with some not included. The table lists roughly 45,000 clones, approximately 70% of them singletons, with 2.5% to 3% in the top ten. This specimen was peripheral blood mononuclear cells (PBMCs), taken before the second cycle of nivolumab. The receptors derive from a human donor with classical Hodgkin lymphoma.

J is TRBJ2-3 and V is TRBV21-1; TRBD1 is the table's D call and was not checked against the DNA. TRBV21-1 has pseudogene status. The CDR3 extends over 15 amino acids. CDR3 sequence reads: CASSRTFASTDTQYF. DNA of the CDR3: TGTGCCAGCAGCAGGACATTTGCTAGCACAGATACGCAGTATTTT.

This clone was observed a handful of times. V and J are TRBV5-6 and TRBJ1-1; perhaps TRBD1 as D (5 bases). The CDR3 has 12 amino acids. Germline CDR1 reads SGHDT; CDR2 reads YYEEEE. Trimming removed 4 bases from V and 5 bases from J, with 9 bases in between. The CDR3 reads CASSPGTTEAFF. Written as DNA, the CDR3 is TGTGCCAGCAGCCCAGGGACGACTGAAGCTTTCTTT.

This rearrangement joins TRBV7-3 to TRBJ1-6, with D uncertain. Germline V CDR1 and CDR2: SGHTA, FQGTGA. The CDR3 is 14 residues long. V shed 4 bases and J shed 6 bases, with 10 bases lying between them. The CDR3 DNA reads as TGTGCCAGCAGCTCAACAGCTCGTAATTCACCCCTCCACTTT. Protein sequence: CASSSTARNSPLHF.

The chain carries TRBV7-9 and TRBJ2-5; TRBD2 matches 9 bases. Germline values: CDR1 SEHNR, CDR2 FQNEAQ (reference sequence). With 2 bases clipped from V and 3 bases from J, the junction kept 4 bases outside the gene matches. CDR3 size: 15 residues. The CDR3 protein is CASSLQGGREETQYF. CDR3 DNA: TGTGCCAGCAGCTTACAGGGCGGGAGGGAAGAGACCCAGTACTTC.

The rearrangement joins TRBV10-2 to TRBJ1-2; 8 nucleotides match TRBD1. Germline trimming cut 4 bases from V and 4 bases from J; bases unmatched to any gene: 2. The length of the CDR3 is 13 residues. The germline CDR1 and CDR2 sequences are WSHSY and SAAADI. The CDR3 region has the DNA TGCGCCAGCAGTGCAGGGGGCCGCTATGGCTACACCTTC. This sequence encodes CASSAGGRYGYTF.

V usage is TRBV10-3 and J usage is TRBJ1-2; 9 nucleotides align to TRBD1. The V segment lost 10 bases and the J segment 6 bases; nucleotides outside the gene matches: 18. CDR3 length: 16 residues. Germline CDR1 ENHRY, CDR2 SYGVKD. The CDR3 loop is CATRSADRGLMDGYTF. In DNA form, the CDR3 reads TGTGCCACTAGATCCGCGGACAGGGGTTTGATGGATGGCTACACCTTC.

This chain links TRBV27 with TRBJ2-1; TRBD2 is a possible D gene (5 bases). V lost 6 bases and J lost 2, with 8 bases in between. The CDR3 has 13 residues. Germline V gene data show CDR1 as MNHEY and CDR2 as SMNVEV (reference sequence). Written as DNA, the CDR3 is TGTGCCAGCAGGAGTAGCGCCTACAATGAGCAGTTCTTC. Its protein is CASRSSAYNEQFF.

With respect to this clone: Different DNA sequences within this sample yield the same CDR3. CDR3 sequence (DNA): TGTGCCAGCAGTTATCAGGGCCCTAACTATGGCTACACCTTC. Protein: CASSYQGPNYGYTF. The V call is TRBV6-6, the J call TRBJ1-2; D perhaps matches TRBD1 (5 bases). This CDR3 region has 14 residues. V shed 3 bases and J shed 0 bases, with 8 bases lying between them. The germline V gene has CDR1 MNHNY and CDR2 SVGAGI (reference sequence).

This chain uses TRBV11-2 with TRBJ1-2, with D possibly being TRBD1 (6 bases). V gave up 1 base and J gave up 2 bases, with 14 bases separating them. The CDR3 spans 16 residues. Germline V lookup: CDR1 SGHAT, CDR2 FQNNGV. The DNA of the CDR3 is TGTGCCAGCAGCTTAGCCCCGGACAGACCCAACTATGGCTACACCTTC. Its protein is CASSLAPDRPNYGYTF.

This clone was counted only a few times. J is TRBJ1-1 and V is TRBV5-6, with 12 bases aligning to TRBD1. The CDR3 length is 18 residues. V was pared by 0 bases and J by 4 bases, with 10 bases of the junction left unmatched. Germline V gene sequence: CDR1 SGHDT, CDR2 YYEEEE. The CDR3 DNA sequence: TGTGCCAGCAGCTTGGCCCGGGACAGGGGGCGCGTGGCCACTGAAGCTTTCTTT. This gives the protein CASSLARDRGRVATEAFF.

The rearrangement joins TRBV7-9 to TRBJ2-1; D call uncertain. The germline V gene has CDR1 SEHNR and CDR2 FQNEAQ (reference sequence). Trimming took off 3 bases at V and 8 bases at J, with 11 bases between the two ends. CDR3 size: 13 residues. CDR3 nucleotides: TGTGCCAGCAGCTTTGGGTCCGGTGATGAGCAGTTCTTC. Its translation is CASSFGSGDEQFF.